This T cell receptor (beta chain) appears in the sequencing data of a study of blood T cell repertoires in COVID-19. Study-wide background: Samples of COVID-19 (acute and convalescent) were obtained from the United States, Italy and Spain. Sample material is recorded as cDNA or gDNA derived from T cells, B-cell-depleted T cells, or PBMCs.

Authors' processing steps: Quantification of nucleated cells was approximated via reference gene primer amplification. Repertoires were generated with immunoSEQ multiplex PCR, while TCRdb's copy carries only in-frame clones and drops some. V, J and clone size reflect that table, while D and trimming were determined from the DNA. The sample consists of some 110,000 clones, roughly 87% of them appearing once. Germline V gene sequence: CDR1 LNHDA, CDR2 SQIVND (reference sequence). The V and J ends lost 10 bases and 0 bases respectively, with 12 bases between them. This CDR3 spans 13 amino acids. This chain joins TRBV19 and TRBJ1-1, with no clear D. The receptor was derived from a human donor in a cohort sampled during active COVID-19. Material: peripheral blood. The CDR3 loop is CATRFHMNTEAFF. CDR3 nucleotides: TGTGCCACGAGGTTCCACATGAACACTGAAGCTTTCTTT.